This is a list of T cell receptor beta chains from one sample in a study of shared clonotypes between healthy human individuals. Sequencing was performed with immunoSEQ multiplex PCR; in TCRdb, only in-frame clones are kept and a portion is missing. The sample contains approximately 940,000 clones, 70% to 85% of which appear only once. Sequences were obtained from memory CD4+ T cells sorted from blood. These receptors came from a man younger than 30 in good health. Each CDR3 is given with its conserved first and last residue. D genes are given only for firm matches. The size field is filled for only some rows; it gives once, few, many or a size class.

V gene: TRBV2; clone size: many; J gene: TRBJ1-2; D gene: -; CDR3 DNA: TGTGCCAGCAGTGATGGGGACTATGGCTACACCTTC; CDR3 protein: CASSDGDYGYTF
V gene: TRBV6-5; clone size: -; J gene: TRBJ2-7; D gene: -; CDR3 DNA: TGTGCCAGCAATAGGTGGGGTGGCGAGCAGTACTTC; CDR3 protein: CASNRWGGEQYF
V gene: TRBV15; clone size: -; J gene: TRBJ2-7; D gene: -; CDR3 DNA: TGTGCCACCAGCAGAGAGGCGGCAGGGGCCTCCTACGAGCAGTACTTC; CDR3 protein: CATSREAAGASYEQYF
V gene: TRBV5-5; clone size: -; J gene: TRBJ1-2; D gene: -; CDR3 DNA: TGTGCCAGCAGCCTTACACGGGGTGGCTACACCTTC; CDR3 protein: CASSLTRGGYTF
V gene: TRBV5-6; clone size: -; J gene: TRBJ2-7; D gene: TRBD2; CDR3 DNA: TGTGCCAGCAGCTTGGCCCTCTTAGTAGCGGGAGGCTTCTACGAGCAGTACTTC; CDR3 protein: CASSLALLVAGGFYEQYF
V gene: TRBV5-8; clone size: once; J gene: TRBJ1-6; D gene: TRBD1; CDR3 DNA: TGTGCCAGCAGTCAGGGGCAGGGGGGCTATAATTCACCCCTCCACTTT; CDR3 protein: CASSQGQGGYNSPLHF
V gene: TRBV13; clone size: -; J gene: TRBJ2-3; D gene: -; CDR3 DNA: TGTGCCAGCAGCTACGGGAGCGCAGATACGCAGTATTTT; CDR3 protein: CASSYGSADTQYF
V gene: TRBV5-1; clone size: -; J gene: TRBJ1-1; D gene: TRBD1; CDR3 DNA: TGCGCCAGCAGCTTGGGACAGGGGAGTGGCACTGAAGCTTTCTTT; CDR3 protein: CASSLGQGSGTEAFF
V gene: TRBV18; clone size: -; J gene: TRBJ2-2; D gene: -; CDR3 DNA: TGTGCCAGCTCAGTCTCCGGACCCTTCACCGGGGAGCTGTTTTTT; CDR3 protein: CASSVSGPFTGELFF
V gene: TRBV29-1; clone size: few; J gene: TRBJ1-5; D gene: -; CDR3 DNA: TGCAGCGTTGCGGGCAGCAATCAGCCCCAGCATTTT; CDR3 protein: CSVAGSNQPQHF
V gene: TRBV7-3; clone size: once; J gene: TRBJ1-1; D gene: TRBD1; CDR3 DNA: TGTGCCAGCAGCTTACGGCCTACAGGGGACACTGAAGCTTTCTTT; CDR3 protein: CASSLRPTGDTEAFF
V gene: TRBV2; clone size: once; J gene: TRBJ2-2; D gene: -; CDR3 DNA: TGTGCCAGCACCGGGACCCTTGCGTTTAACACCGGGGAGCTGTTTTTT; CDR3 protein: CASTGTLAFNTGELFF
V gene: TRBV5-1; clone size: -; J gene: TRBJ1-1; D gene: -; CDR3 DNA: TGCGCCAGCAGCTCTTTCATGAACACTGAAGCTTTCTTT; CDR3 protein: CASSSFMNTEAFF
V gene: TRBV5-1; clone size: -; J gene: TRBJ2-3; D gene: -; CDR3 DNA: TGCGCCAGCAGCAGGGGGGAGGTAGATACGCAGTATTTT; CDR3 protein: CASSRGEVDTQYF
V gene: TRBV27; clone size: -; J gene: TRBJ1-2; D gene: -; CDR3 DNA: TGTGCCAGTGCCCCGGGGAACTATGGCTACACCTTC; CDR3 protein: CASAPGNYGYTF
V gene: TRBV15; clone size: -; J gene: TRBJ2-7; D gene: -; CDR3 DNA: TGTGCCACCAGCATCCAGGGTGGCTCCTACGAGCAGTACTTC; CDR3 protein: CATSIQGGSYEQYF
V gene: TRBV7-9; clone size: -; J gene: TRBJ2-3; D gene: -; CDR3 DNA: TGTGCCAGCAGCAAAGGGGTGTGGGGGCCACGCACAGATACGCAGTATTTT; CDR3 protein: CASSKGVWGPRTDTQYF
V gene: TRBV7-6; clone size: -; J gene: TRBJ2-6; D gene: -; CDR3 DNA: TGTGCCAGCAGCTTAGAGGCAACTGGGGCCAACGTCCTGACTTTC; CDR3 protein: CASSLEATGANVLTF
V gene: TRBV27; clone size: -; J gene: TRBJ1-6; D gene: TRBD1; CDR3 DNA: TGTGCCAGCAGTTTTCGACAGGGGAGGATTGGTAGTTCACCCCTCCACTTT; CDR3 protein: CASSFRQGRIGSSPLHF
V gene: TRBV5-6; clone size: few; J gene: TRBJ2-7; D gene: -; CDR3 DNA: TGTGCCAGCAGCTCTCGCCGGTACGAGCAGTACTTC; CDR3 protein: CASSSRRYEQYF
V gene: TRBV5-1; clone size: -; J gene: TRBJ2-1; D gene: -; CDR3 DNA: TGCGCCAGCAGCTTGGGCGGTTCCTACAATGAGCAGTTCTTC; CDR3 protein: CASSLGGSYNEQFF
V gene: TRBV7-3; clone size: few; J gene: TRBJ2-6; D gene: -; CDR3 DNA: TGTGCCAGCAGCCCGTCTAATGGGGCCAACGTCCTGACTTTC; CDR3 protein: CASSPSNGANVLTF
V gene: TRBV10-2; clone size: once; J gene: TRBJ2-3; D gene: TRBD2; CDR3 DNA: TGCGCCAGCAGTTTGACTAGCGTGATGCAGTATTTT; CDR3 protein: CASSLTSVMQYF
V gene: TRBV5-1; clone size: -; J gene: TRBJ2-6; D gene: TRBD2; CDR3 DNA: TGCGCCAGCAGCTTGGGAGTCGGCGGGGGATCAGCTGGGGCCAACGTCCTGACTTTC; CDR3 protein: CASSLGVGGGSAGANVLTF
V gene: TRBV28; clone size: -; J gene: TRBJ1-2; D gene: -; CDR3 DNA: TGTGCCAGCAGTCCCAGGAACTATGGCTACACCTTC; CDR3 protein: CASSPRNYGYTF
V gene: TRBV6-1; clone size: once; J gene: TRBJ2-5; D gene: TRBD1; CDR3 DNA: TGTGCCAGCAGTGAAACAGGGGGGGAGACCCAGTACTTC; CDR3 protein: CASSETGGETQYF
V gene: TRBV5-4; clone size: -; J gene: TRBJ2-1; D gene: -; CDR3 DNA: TGTGCCTTCCTTCGCGATCGGGGTTGGAATGAGCAGTTCTTC; CDR3 protein: CAFLRDRGWNEQFF
V gene: TRBV4-1; clone size: -; J gene: TRBJ2-1; D gene: TRBD2; CDR3 DNA: TGCGCCAGCAGGTTAATCGAAGGGACTAGCGGGAGTAGGGACGATGAGCAGTTCTTC; CDR3 protein: CASRLIEGTSGSRDDEQFF
V gene: TRBV21-1; clone size: -; J gene: TRBJ1-2; D gene: -; CDR3 DNA: TGTGCCAGCAGCAAGTGCTTTTCGGGACACTCCCCTGGGGACTATGGCTACACCTTC; CDR3 protein: CASSKCFSGHSPGDYGYTF
V gene: TRBV30; clone size: -; J gene: TRBJ1-6; D gene: -; CDR3 DNA: TGTGCCTGGAGTCACAATTCACCCCTCCACTTT; CDR3 protein: CAWSHNSPLHF
V gene: TRBV5-4; clone size: many; J gene: TRBJ2-1; D gene: TRBD1; CDR3 DNA: TGTGCCAGCAGCTTGGACGGGACAGGAGGGCATGAGCAGTTCTTC; CDR3 protein: CASSLDGTGGHEQFF
V gene: TRBV10-1; clone size: -; J gene: TRBJ2-1; D gene: -; CDR3 DNA: TGCGCCAGCAGTGAGTCCCCTAGCGCTGAGCAGTTCTTC; CDR3 protein: CASSESPSAEQFF
V gene: TRBV25-1; clone size: -; J gene: TRBJ1-2; D gene: TRBD1; CDR3 DNA: TGTGCCAGCAGAAAGCCGGGACAGGGGGCTGGTGGCTACACCTTC; CDR3 protein: CASRKPGQGAGGYTF
V gene: TRBV5-1; clone size: -; J gene: TRBJ1-1; D gene: -; CDR3 DNA: TGCGCCAGCAAATCGGACAGCCTAATGAACACTGAAGCTTTCTTT; CDR3 protein: CASKSDSLMNTEAFF
V gene: TRBV6-6; clone size: once; J gene: TRBJ2-1; D gene: TRBD1; CDR3 DNA: TGTGCCAGCACCCGGGACAGGGTTCGGGCTGAGCAGTTCTTC; CDR3 protein: CASTRDRVRAEQFF
V gene: TRBV11-3; clone size: -; J gene: TRBJ2-1; D gene: TRBD2; CDR3 DNA: TGTGCCAGCAGCTTGACTAGCGGGGAACTTTTGAATGAGCAGTTCTTC; CDR3 protein: CASSLTSGELLNEQFF
V gene: TRBV11-2; clone size: once; J gene: TRBJ2-1; D gene: -; CDR3 DNA: TGTGCCAGCAGTTTGGGCAACAGGGATGAGCAGTTCTTC; CDR3 protein: CASSLGNRDEQFF
V gene: TRBV7-2; clone size: once; J gene: TRBJ1-4; D gene: TRBD1; CDR3 DNA: TGTGCCAGCACCCCGGACAGGGTTGGTGAAAAACTGTTTTTT; CDR3 protein: CASTPDRVGEKLFF
V gene: TRBV9; clone size: -; J gene: TRBJ1-5; D gene: -; CDR3 DNA: TGTGCCAGCAGCGTAGGTTCGAGTCAGCCCCAGCATTTT; CDR3 protein: CASSVGSSQPQHF
V gene: TRBV6-5; clone size: -; J gene: TRBJ1-2; D gene: TRBD1; CDR3 DNA: TGTGCCAGCAGTTCCGGGACAGACTATGGCTACACCTTC; CDR3 protein: CASSSGTDYGYTF
V gene: TRBV5-1; clone size: -; J gene: TRBJ2-7; D gene: TRBD1; CDR3 DNA: TGCGCCAGCAGCTTGAGGGACAGGAGCTCCTACGAGCAGTACTTC; CDR3 protein: CASSLRDRSSYEQYF
V gene: TRBV6-1; clone size: -; J gene: TRBJ1-2; D gene: -; CDR3 DNA: TGTGCCAGCGGGGACGACCCACTTTCGGGCTACACCTTC; CDR3 protein: CASGDDPLSGYTF
V gene: TRBV25-1; clone size: once; J gene: TRBJ2-6; D gene: TRBD1; CDR3 DNA: TGTGCCAGCAGTGAAGTGTCCGGACAGGGCCCTGGGGCCAACGTCCTGACTTTC; CDR3 protein: CASSEVSGQGPGANVLTF
V gene: TRBV6-5; clone size: once; J gene: TRBJ2-7; D gene: -; CDR3 DNA: TGTGCCAGCAGTACCCGGGACCCCCAATCCTACGAGCAGTACTTC; CDR3 protein: CASSTRDPQSYEQYF
V gene: TRBV19; clone size: -; J gene: TRBJ1-4; D gene: TRBD1; CDR3 DNA: TGTGCCAGTAGTATTGACAGGGGGCGAGAAAAACTGTTTTTT; CDR3 protein: CASSIDRGREKLFF
V gene: TRBV6-1; clone size: -; J gene: TRBJ1-1; D gene: -; CDR3 DNA: TGTGCCAGCAGCCCGACAGCTAACACTGAAGCTTTCTTT; CDR3 protein: CASSPTANTEAFF
V gene: TRBV6-5; clone size: -; J gene: TRBJ1-3; D gene: -; CDR3 DNA: TGTGCCAGCAGTTACTCGGCCGTCTCTGGAAACACCATATATTTT; CDR3 protein: CASSYSAVSGNTIYF
V gene: TRBV4-3; clone size: few; J gene: TRBJ1-2; D gene: TRBD1; CDR3 DNA: TGCGCCAGCAGCCAATCAGTTTTTCCTGAACAGGGGGATCGAAACTATGGCTACACCTTC; CDR3 protein: CASSQSVFPEQGDRNYGYTF
V gene: TRBV10-3; clone size: -; J gene: TRBJ2-7; D gene: TRBD2; CDR3 DNA: TGTGCCATCCGAAGGGGGCTAGCGGGACTTCCGGGGGAGCAGTACTTC; CDR3 protein: CAIRRGLAGLPGEQYF
V gene: TRBV4-3; clone size: -; J gene: TRBJ2-3; D gene: -; CDR3 DNA: TGCGCCAGCAGCCAAGAGGGGGCCAGTAGCACAGATACGCAGTATTTT; CDR3 protein: CASSQEGASSTDTQYF
V gene: TRBV6-1; clone size: -; J gene: TRBJ2-1; D gene: -; CDR3 DNA: TGTGCCAGCAGTAATGTAGCGAATGAGCAGTTCTTC; CDR3 protein: CASSNVANEQFF
V gene: TRBV7-9; clone size: -; J gene: TRBJ2-7; D gene: -; CDR3 DNA: TGTGCCAGCAGCTTAAGTCGGGGTTCCTACGAGCAGTACTTC; CDR3 protein: CASSLSRGSYEQYF
V gene: TRBV7-2; clone size: -; J gene: TRBJ2-3; D gene: TRBD2; CDR3 DNA: TGTGCCAGCAGCCTATTACTAGCGGGAGCCAAGCAGTATTTT; CDR3 protein: CASSLLLAGAKQYF
V gene: TRBV2; clone size: few; J gene: TRBJ2-3; D gene: -; CDR3 DNA: TGTGCCAGCAGTGACAGCGCAAGCACAGATACGCAGTATTTT; CDR3 protein: CASSDSASTDTQYF